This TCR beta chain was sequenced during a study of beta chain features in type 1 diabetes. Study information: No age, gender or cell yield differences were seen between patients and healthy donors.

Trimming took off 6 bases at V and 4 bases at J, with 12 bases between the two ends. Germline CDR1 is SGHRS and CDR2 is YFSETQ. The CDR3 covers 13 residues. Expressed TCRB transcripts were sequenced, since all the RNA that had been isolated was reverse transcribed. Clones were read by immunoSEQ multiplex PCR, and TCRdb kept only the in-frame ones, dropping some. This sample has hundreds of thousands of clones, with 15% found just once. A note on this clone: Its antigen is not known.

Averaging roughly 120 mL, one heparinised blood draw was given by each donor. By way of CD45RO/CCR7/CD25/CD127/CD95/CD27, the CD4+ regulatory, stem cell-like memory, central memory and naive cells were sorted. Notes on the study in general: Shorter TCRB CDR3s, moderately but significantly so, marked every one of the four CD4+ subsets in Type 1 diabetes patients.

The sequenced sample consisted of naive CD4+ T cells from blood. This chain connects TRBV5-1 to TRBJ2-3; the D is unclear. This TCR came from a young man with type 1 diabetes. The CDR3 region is CASTSLLADTQYF. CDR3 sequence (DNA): TGCGCCAGCACCTCCTTACTGGCAGATACGCAGTATTTT.